This T cell receptor (beta chain) appears in the sequencing data of a study of cytomegalovirus exposure and HLA in healthy donors. The CDR3 loop spans 15 amino acids. The J segment lost 4 bases and the V segment lost 3 bases, leaving 2 bases of the junction unmatched. The germline V gene has CDR1 KGHSH and CDR2 LQKENI. The assay was immunoSEQ multiplex PCR, and TCRdb's table has in-frame clones only and misses some. The table lists under 250,000 clones, about nine tenths of them singletons. The V call is TRBV18, the J call TRBJ2-7; 14 bases are a match to TRBD2. The sample consisted of PBMCs. The receptor was derived from a woman aged 18-30 years in good health and CMV-seropositive. DNA of the CDR3: TGTGCCAGCTCACCTCGACTAGCGGGAGGGTACGAGCAGTACTTC. Amino acids: CASSPRLAGGYEQYF.